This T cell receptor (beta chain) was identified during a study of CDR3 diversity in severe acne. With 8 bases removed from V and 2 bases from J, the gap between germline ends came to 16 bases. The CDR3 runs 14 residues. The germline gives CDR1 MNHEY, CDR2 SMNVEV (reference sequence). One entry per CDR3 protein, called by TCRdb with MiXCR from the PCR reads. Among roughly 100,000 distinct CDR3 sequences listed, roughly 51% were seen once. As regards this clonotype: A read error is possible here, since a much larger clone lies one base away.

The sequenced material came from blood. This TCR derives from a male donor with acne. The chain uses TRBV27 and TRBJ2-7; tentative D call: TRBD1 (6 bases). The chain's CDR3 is CASGYVDSTYEQYF. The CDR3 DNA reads TGTGCCAGCGGCTACGTGGACAGCACCTACGAGCAGTACTTC.